One sample yielded the 20 T cell receptor beta chains listed below, sequenced in a study of blood T cell repertoires in COVID-19 (dated by TCRdb to the early 2020s). The method behind the library was the immunoSEQ multiplex PCR assay. The table comes from immuneACCESS by way of TCRdb, which keeps in-frame sequences with V and J called. Part of the clones is missing from these tables; in studies checked, under half for an unresolved V gene and the rest for unknown reasons. The sample records about 270,000 clones, about 89% of which are singletons. Around a tenth of the sample comes from the top ten. The specimen sequenced was peripheral blood. These receptors came from a man aged 35 to 55 who had recovered from COVID-19.

The CDR3 is CSVGRTGGTEAFF. In nucleotides, the CDR3 is TGCAGCGTTGGAAGGACAGGGGGTACTGAAGCTTTCTTT. This chain links TRBV29-1 with TRBJ1-1; 10 nucleotides agree with TRBD1. The V gene end was trimmed by 4 bases and the J gene end by 5 bases; junction bases not matched to a gene: 4. The CDR3 is 13 amino acids. Looked up from germline, CDR1 is SQVTM and CDR2 is ANQGSEA.

This sequence joins TRBV19 and TRBJ2-2, with 8 positions matching TRBD1. J gave up 3 bases and V 7 bases, and 7 bases lay outside the gene matches. Germline V gene lookup returns CDR1 LNHDA and CDR2 SQIVND (reference sequence). The CDR3 is made up of 15 amino acids. This CDR3 reads CASKSPGGYTGELFF. Written as DNA, the CDR3 is TGTGCCAGTAAGTCGCCAGGGGGCTACACCGGGGAGCTGTTTTTT.

This chain links TRBV7-9 with TRBJ2-3, with D tentatively TRBD2 (6 bases). V lost 3 bases to trimming and J lost 7 bases, with 17 bases between them. This CDR3 contains 15 residues. The germline V gene has CDR1 SEHNR and CDR2 FQNEAQ (reference sequence). CDR3 region: CASSFGAGKRHTQYF. For the CDR3, the DNA is TGTGCCAGCAGCTTCGGGGCGGGGAAGAGACATACGCAGTATTTT.

This sequence joins TRBV19 and TRBJ2-1; no clear D. The CDR3 totals 18 residues. Per germline, CDR1 LNHDA and CDR2 SQIVND (reference sequence). V lost 4 bases and J 0 bases, leaving 19 bases between the germline ends. The CDR3 loop is CASSRWQSDKSSYNEQFF. CDR3 nucleotide sequence: TGTGCCAGTAGTAGGTGGCAGTCCGACAAGAGCTCCTACAATGAGCAGTTCTTC.

This rearrangement joins TRBV7-7 to TRBJ2-3, with 13 bases identical to TRBD2. The CDR3 has 15 amino acids. The germline V gene encodes CDR1 SSHAT and CDR2 FNYEAQ (reference sequence). Trimming cost V 5 bases and J 4 bases; bases outside gene matches: 3. In DNA, the CDR3 is TGTGCCAGCAGCACGGGACTAGCGGGATCAGATACGCAGTATTTT. Translated, it gives CASSTGLAGSDTQYF.

This chain links TRBV6-5 with TRBJ2-5; 9 bases are a match to TRBD1. CDR3 length: 15 amino acids. Looked up from germline, CDR1 is MNHEY and CDR2 is SVGAGI. V dropped 5 bases and J dropped 1; count of bases not matched to a gene: 5. This CDR3 reads CASSPGQGFQETQYF. The CDR3 nucleotides read TGTGCCAGCAGTCCGGGACAGGGCTTCCAAGAGACCCAGTACTTC.

The chain couples TRBV2 to TRBJ2-1; 13 bases align to TRBD2. Germline CDR1 SNHLY, CDR2 FYNNEI. This CDR3 has 14 amino acids. The ends lost 7 bases at V and 9 bases at J; junction bases unmatched: 6. CDR3 residues: CASKGLAGMGEQFF. CDR3 nucleotides: TGTGCCAGCAAGGGACTAGCGGGAATGGGTGAGCAGTTCTTC.

The chain uses TRBV7-2 and TRBJ2-7; D gene uncertain. Germline lookup yields CDR1 SGHTA and CDR2 FQGNSA. V was pared by 1 base and J by 1 base, with 11 bases between. CDR3 length equals 15 residues. CDR3 sequence reads: CASSLEASGSYEQYF. The DNA for the CDR3 is TGTGCCAGCAGCTTAGAAGCTAGTGGGTCCTACGAGCAGTACTTC.

This chain connects TRBV27 to TRBJ1-6, with 8 nucleotides matching TRBD1. The CDR3 totals 15 residues. After removal of 5 bases from V and 10 bases from J, the junction contained 10 bases not matched to a gene. Germline V gene data show CDR1 as MNHEY and CDR2 as SMNVEV (reference sequence). CDR3 sequence reads: CASSPGQGDVSPLHF. The DNA for the CDR3 is TGTGCCAGCAGTCCCGGACAGGGTGACGTATCACCCCTCCACTTT.

This clone was observed a single time. The chain uses TRBV5-8 and TRBJ1-2; D call uncertain. This CDR3 has 13 amino acids. The V end was cut by 2 bases, the J end by 2 bases, with 7 bases between. Germline values: CDR1 SGHTS, CDR2 YDEGEE. For the CDR3, the DNA is TGTGCCAGCAGCTTTGGCGGGAACTATGGCTACACCTTC. Amino acids: CASSFGGNYGYTF.

This clone has ten or more counts. J is TRBJ1-2 and V is TRBV27, with 8 bases that match TRBD1. Trimming cost V 5 bases and J 2 bases; bases outside gene matches: 4. There are 14 residues in the CDR3. Germline values: CDR1 MNHEY, CDR2 SMNVEV (reference sequence). For the CDR3, the DNA is TGTGCCAGCAGTACCCAGGGGGCCAACTATGGCTACACCTTC. It is translated as CASSTQGANYGYTF.

The chain combines TRBV19 with TRBJ1-3; a weak D match, TRBD1 (6 bases). CDR3 size: 17 residues. Looked up from germline, CDR1 is LNHDA and CDR2 is SQIVND (reference sequence). V lost 9 bases and J lost 0, with 21 bases in between. CDR3 DNA: TGTGCCAGCTACGGTGGACAGCCTATAGTCTCTGGAAACACCATATATTTT. Translated, it gives CASYGGQPIVSGNTIYF.

V is TRBV7-2 and J is TRBJ2-7; perhaps TRBD1 as D (6 bases). Trimming shortened V by 5 bases and J by 2 bases, and 13 bases separated the two germline ends. The CDR3 runs to 14 residues. Germline-derived CDR1 and CDR2 are SGHTA and FQGNSA. For the CDR3, the DNA is TGTGCCAGCAGCAGCCCGTGGGGGCCCTACGAGCAGTACTTC. Translated: CASSSPWGPYEQYF.

The table lists this clone with a count of one. The rearrangement links TRBV7-2 to TRBJ2-7; TRBD2 might be the D (5 bases). V was pared by 2 bases and J by 7 bases, with 15 bases between. The CDR3 runs 14 residues. The germline V gene has CDR1 SGHTA and CDR2 FQGNSA. CDR3 in DNA: TGTGCCAGCAGCTTATCGGGATTTCTACAAGAGCAGTACTTC. It translates to CASSLSGFLQEQYF.

The J gene is TRBJ2-7, the V gene TRBV5-1; 7 bases are a match to TRBD2. CDR1 and CDR2 from the germline V gene are SGHRS and YFSETQ. The trim removed 2 bases at V and 12 bases at J, leaving 8 bases unmatched. The CDR3 consists of 12 residues. The CDR3 sequence is CASSLDREGPYF. The CDR3 DNA sequence: TGCGCCAGCAGCTTAGATAGGGAGGGACCGTACTTC. Full variable domain (remainder filled in from reference TRBV5-1 and TRBJ2-7): KAGVTQTPRYLIKTRGQQVTLSCSPISGHRSVSWYQQTPGQGLQFLFEYFSETQRNKGNFPGRFSGRQFSNSRSEMNVSTLELGDSALYLCASSLDREGPYFGPGTRLTVT.

In its sample, this clone was seen once. The gene calls are TRBV7-3 and TRBJ2-1, with D possibly matching TRBD2 (7 bases). This CDR3 spans 15 amino acids. Trimming cost V 5 bases and J 7 bases, with 18 bases left between them. The germline V gene encodes CDR1 SGHTA and CDR2 FQGTGA. The CDR3 DNA sequence: TGTGCCAGCAGCCTCCATGGGAGGGGGAGGAATGAGCAGTTCTTC. Translating gives CASSLHGRGRNEQFF.

The rearrangement joins TRBV6-5 to TRBJ2-7; 8 bases are a match to TRBD1. CDR3 size: 13 residues. The ends lost 7 bases at V and 12 bases at J; junction bases unmatched: 14. Germline loops: CDR1 MNHEY, CDR2 SVGAGI. The CDR3 sequence: CASIHSDRANPYF. The DNA of the CDR3 is TGTGCCAGCATCCATTCGGACAGGGCGAATCCGTACTTC.

The V and J genes are TRBV7-9 and TRBJ1-2, with TRBD1 matching over 7 bases. The CDR3 runs 12 residues. Trimming removed 4 bases from V and 7 bases from J; junction bases left unmatched: 3. Per the germline V gene, CDR1 is SEHNR and CDR2 is FQNEAQ (reference sequence). CDR3 loop: CASSSGGPGYTF. Written as DNA, the CDR3 is TGTGCCAGCAGCTCAGGGGGTCCTGGCTACACCTTC.

The V and J genes are TRBV27 and TRBJ2-1, with TRBD2 matching 9 bases. The ends lost 6 bases at V and 3 bases at J; junction bases unmatched: 6. The length of the CDR3 is 15 residues. Germline lookup yields CDR1 MNHEY and CDR2 SMNVEV (reference sequence). The CDR3 spells CASRFSGSGYNEQFF. DNA of the CDR3: TGTGCCAGCAGATTTAGCGGGAGTGGCTACAATGAGCAGTTCTTC.

V gene TRBV27 combines with J gene TRBJ1-6; TRBD1 aligns across 8 bases. Germline CDR1 and CDR2: MNHEY and SMNVEV (reference sequence). The CDR3 runs 19 residues. Unmatched junction bases numbered 20, after V lost 6 bases and J lost 7 bases. The CDR3 spells CASSRGQGMNLVRNSPLHF. CDR3 nucleotide sequence: TGTGCCAGCAGCCGCGGACAGGGAATGAATTTAGTTCGGAATTCACCCCTCCACTTT.